Listed here is a single TCR beta chain. This clone was seen once. The target of this receptor is not known. No base quality information exists; no much larger clone differs at one position. The CDR3, cysteine through phenylalanine, is 13 amino acids long. Only the CDR3 part of the read is kept: 39 bases, read in frame from the first base. Between the V and J ends, shortened by 10 bases and 0 bases respectively, the junction contains 12 bases. As encoded in the germline V gene, CDR1 is MDHEN while CDR2 is SYDVKM. This sample is part of a study of T cell responses to AZD1222 COVID-19 vaccine (dated by TCRdb to the early 2020s). Context from the whole study: A total of approximately 230 trial participants underwent TCR sequencing, of whom roughly 210 received two doses of AZD1222 and about 26 received two doses of the MenACWY control vaccine. Enrollment into the trials was organized by age into subgroups of 18-55, 56-69 and 70-plus years, and those subgroups contained 148, 28 and 57 TCR-sequenced participants, respectively. What the work shows at the level of the full study, not this receptor alone: No day 14 peak-response samples were available, so repertoires were characterized only after the peak T cell response. Reportedly, close to half of the unique spike-specific TCRs recognized epitopes lying outside the regions that are mutated in the B.1.351 and B.1.1.7 variants. Conclusions about previously exposed vaccinees are limited, since just five or six AZD1222 recipients were seropositive for SARS-CoV-2 at baseline. CD4 TCRs associated with the vaccine covered the entire spike protein, and the dominant responses were in regions 160-218 and 743-854. Most participants were white British and females outnumbered males, and the authors suggested that clonal diversity may have been underestimated. After two AZD1222 doses, spike-specific TCR breadth and depth were significantly higher than at day 0 and than in MenACWY recipients. In the small 56-69-year group, the increase in depth fell short of significance, most likely because of low power.

The CDR3 regions of human TCRbeta chains were subjected to immunosequencing. The study's processing was this. Repertoire TCRs were matched against a reference library of SARS-CoV-2-specific TCRs generated with the MIRA antigen-specificity platform. Breadth meant the fraction of unique TCRs that were SARS-CoV-2-associated, whereas depth meant the fraction of total T cells that were SARS-CoV-2-associated. Each spike-specific TCR was assigned to its reactive spike region and to a CD4 or CD8 class using the MIRA data. Log10-transformed breadth and depth values were compared by one-way ANOVA with Sidak's multiple comparisons tests. Imported from immuneACCESS, the table was reduced by TCRdb to in-frame sequences with V and J called. These copies leave out some clones; in studies compared against another copy, an unresolved V gene accounts for under half, and the cause of the remainder is not known. The V and J calls and clone size come from that table; D and trimming were worked out from the DNA. In this sample the table shows roughly 140,000 clones, 75% to 85% of which occur a single time. Approximately 4% of the sample is in the top ten clones.

In the paper's terms, the time point label means: baseline before first vaccination. Sample treatment or condition, as interpreted from the label and publication: meningococcal conjugate vaccine given as trial control. The vaccinee samples were drawn from two UK trials, COV001 and COV002, one of which was a single-blind randomized controlled phase 2/3 trial testing AZD1222 (ChAdOx1 nCoV-19) in healthy adults. For TCRbeta chain sequencing, PBMC samples were collected from trial participants at day 0 and at day 28 after the second dose. Sequences were derived from peripheral blood, sampled on day 0 of MenACWY control vaccination. Rearrangement joined TRBV28 to TRBJ1-1, with a tentative D gene TRBD1 over 5 matching bases. The source is an adult in good health. The DNA sequence reads TGTGCCACCAGCGACAGCATGAACACTGAAGCTTTCTTT. Translated, this is CATSDSMNTEAFF.